This record covers a single T cell receptor beta chain. The antigen remains undetermined. The germline gives CDR1 SGHTA, CDR2 FQGNSA. V shed 1 base and J 11 bases; nucleotides not matched to a gene: 8. This CDR3 contains 15 residues. This sample is part of a study of breast tumors, draining lymph nodes, adjacent tissues. Samples came from axillary lymph nodes draining the breast cancer. Findings of the study overall: Tumor repertoires ranked between lymph nodes and nontumor tissue in diversity, with V and J gene preferences.

TCRdb itself ran the multiplex PCR reads through MiXCR, one entry per CDR3 protein. The repertoire holds more than 200,000 distinct CDR3 sequences, about 32% seen once, with 1.3% to 1.5% in the top ten. Sequencing was done on a sample of axillary lymph node tissue. This clonotype was sampled from a female donor with breast cancer. Some clones in this sample may be carry-over from other donors' samples. This chain connects TRBV7-2 to TRBJ2-3; 11 positions match TRBD2. CDR3 bases: TGTGCCAGCAGCTTAGTTACTAGCGGGAGTAATGAGCAGTATTTT. The encoded protein is CASSLVTSGSNEQYF.